The 31 T cell receptor beta chains reported below all come from one sample, sequenced in a study of blood T cell repertoires in COVID-19. Sequenced by immunoSEQ multiplex PCR; TCRdb stores in-frame clones only, minus some. The sample has about 170,000 clones; roughly 83% are singletons. Material for sequencing was PBMCs or T cells enriched from blood (not recorded which). The receptor set was obtained from a woman between 45 and 65 years old who had recovered from COVID-19.

The V and J genes are TRBV18 and TRBJ2-1; weak D call: TRBD2 (5 bases). Germline V gene data show CDR1 as KGHSH and CDR2 as LQKENI. The CDR3 totals 13 residues. V lost 11 bases and J lost 2, with 13 bases in between. DNA of the CDR3: TGTGCCGCGGGTGAAAGGGCCTACAATGAGCAGTTCTTC. It encodes CAAGERAYNEQFF.

The chain recombines TRBV6-5 with TRBJ2-1; D uncertain. The CDR3 runs to 11 residues. The germline V and J ends were trimmed by 8 bases and 15 bases, with 17 bases remaining between them. Germline assignment: CDR1 MNHEY and CDR2 SVGAGI. For the CDR3, the DNA is TGTGCCAGCGAGGAGAACGATGAACGGTTCTTC. Translation gives CASEENDERFF.

V and J are TRBV9 and TRBJ2-1; 8 bases fit TRBD2. After removal of 3 bases from V and 4 bases from J, the junction contained 15 bases not matched to a gene. Germline V gene lookup returns CDR1 SGDLS and CDR2 YYNGEE. This CDR3 has 18 residues. The CDR3 here is CASSAEDDSGGPYNEQFF. CDR3 nucleotide sequence: TGTGCCAGCAGCGCAGAGGACGACTCGGGAGGGCCGTACAATGAGCAGTTCTTC.

Here the CDR3 reads CASSPPYTDTQYF. The DNA for the CDR3 is TGTGCCAGCAGCCCCCCTTACACAGATACGCAGTATTTT. The J gene is TRBJ2-3, the V gene TRBV12-3 or TRBV12-4; unclear D gene. V was cut by 6 bases and J by 2 bases, with 9 bases left in between. There are 13 residues in the CDR3.

This chain connects TRBV7-9 to TRBJ1-6, with D possibly TRBD1 on 6 matching bases. This CDR3 is 14 amino acids long. CDR1 and CDR2 from the germline V gene are SEHNR and FQNEAQ (reference sequence). With 2 bases removed from V and 8 bases from J, the gap between germline ends came to 10 bases. CDR3 nucleotide sequence: TGTGCCAGCAGCTTAAAAGGGGGGGATTCACCCCTCCACTTT. Residues: CASSLKGGDSPLHF.

The CDR3 nucleotides read TGTGCCAGCAGCTTTTCTCCAGGGGACACTGAAGCTTTCTTT. It specifies CASSFSPGDTEAFF. J is TRBJ1-1 and V is TRBV11-2; weak D call: TRBD1 (6 bases). V was cut by 3 bases and J by 3 bases, with 11 bases left in between. The CDR3 covers 14 residues. From germline, CDR1 is SGHAT and CDR2 FQNNGV.

V gene TRBV9 combines with J gene TRBJ1-1; 11 nucleotides line up with TRBD1. With V trimmed by 5 bases and J by 5 bases, 14 bases remained unmatched. This CDR3 has 17 amino acids. Germline V lookup: CDR1 SGDLS, CDR2 YYNGEE. CDR3 bases: TGTGCCAGCAGGGACCGGACAGGGGGCGGTGGTGGGACTGAAGCTTTCTTT. Residues: CASRDRTGGGGGTEAFF. The whole variable domain, filled in from reference TRBV9 and TRBJ1-1, reads DSGVTQTPKHLITATGQRVTLRCSPRSGDLSVYWYQQSLDQGLQFLIQYYNGEERAKGNILERFSAQQFPDLHSELNLSSLELGDSALYFCASRDRTGGGGGTEAFFGQGTRLTVV.

This clone showed up just once. The chain couples TRBV6-1 to TRBJ1-3, with TRBD1 matching 9 bases. Germline-derived CDR1 and CDR2 are MNHNS and SASEGT. The CDR3 loop spans 15 amino acids. With 2 bases clipped from V and 4 bases from J, the junction kept 3 bases outside the gene matches. The CDR3 DNA sequence: TGTGCCAGCAGTGAAACGGGGACAGGGGGAAACACCATATATTTT. This translates into CASSETGTGGNTIYF.

This clone was counted between two and nine times. The chain recombines TRBV4-1 with TRBJ1-4; the match to TRBD1 covers 11 bases. V lost 4 bases and J lost 4; bases outside the gene matches: 8. This CDR3 comprises 17 residues. Germline CDR1 MGHRA, CDR2 YSYEKL. CDR3 amino acids: CASSRVPGQGVNEKLFF. The CDR3 DNA sequence: TGCGCCAGCAGCCGGGTCCCGGGACAGGGGGTTAATGAAAAACTGTTTTTT.

The chain carries TRBV20-1 and TRBJ1-2; D unresolved. V was cut by 3 bases and J by 5 bases, with 22 bases left in between. The CDR3 is 16 residues long. Germline loops: CDR1 DFQATT, CDR2 SNEGSKA (reference sequence). The CDR3 sequence is CSASGGPGSLRYGYTF. The CDR3 coding sequence is TGCAGTGCTAGTGGAGGGCCGGGTTCCCTCCGTTATGGCTACACCTTC.

This clone was observed a single time. V usage is TRBV7-9 and J usage is TRBJ2-1, with 15 bases aligning to TRBD2. Germline CDR1 and CDR2: SEHNR and FQNEAQ (reference sequence). The ends lost 4 bases at V and 2 bases at J; junction bases unmatched: 9. The CDR3 extends over 19 amino acids. The CDR3 loop reads CASSWGLAGGQVTYNEQFF. CDR3 DNA: TGTGCCAGCAGCTGGGGACTAGCGGGAGGACAGGTGACCTACAATGAGCAGTTCTTC.

The rearrangement joins TRBV28 to TRBJ1-1; perhaps TRBD1 as D (5 bases). This CDR3 is built from 14 residues. V was trimmed by 3 bases and J by 5 bases, leaving 13 bases between them. Germline V gives CDR1 MDHEN, CDR2 SYDVKM. The CDR3 loop reads CASSFHDRTTEAFF. CDR3 bases: TGTGCCAGCAGTTTCCACGACCGGACAACTGAAGCTTTCTTT. Full variable domain (rest looked up from reference TRBV28 and TRBJ1-1): DVKVTQSSRYLVKRTGEKVFLECVQDMDHENMFWYRQDPGLGLRLIYFSYDVKMKEKGDIPEGYSVSREKKERFSLILESASTNQTSMYLCASSFHDRTTEAFFGQGTRLTVV.

This chain joins TRBV5-1 and TRBJ2-2; TRBD2 agrees at 8 bases. The CDR3 totals 18 residues. Germline-derived CDR1 and CDR2 are SGHRS and YFSETQ. Trimming removed 1 base from V and 4 bases from J; junction bases left unmatched: 12. The CDR3 loop reads CASSLSPQRGTSTGELFF. The CDR3 DNA sequence: TGCGCCAGCAGCTTGAGTCCCCAGCGGGGGACAAGCACCGGGGAGCTGTTTTTT.

The chain joins TRBV6-2 or TRBV6-3 to TRBJ1-2, with a weak D call TRBD1 (6 bases). This CDR3 has 15 residues. V lost 6 bases and J 4 bases, leaving 18 bases between the germline ends. Germline loops: CDR1 MNHEY, CDR2 SVGEGT. In nucleotides, the CDR3 is TGTGCCAGCAGCCGACCCGACAGGATAGTCTATGGCTACACCTTC. The encoded protein is CASSRPDRIVYGYTF.

This chain links TRBV20-1 with TRBJ2-3; perhaps TRBD2 as D (6 bases). The CDR3 length is 13 residues. With 3 bases removed from V and 7 bases from J, the gap between germline ends came to 14 bases. Germline V lookup: CDR1 DFQATT, CDR2 SNEGSKA (reference sequence). CDR3 loop: CSASKLATNTQYF. The CDR3 coding sequence is TGCAGTGCTAGTAAGCTAGCGACAAATACGCAGTATTTT.

V gene TRBV28 combines with J gene TRBJ1-1, with D perhaps TRBD1 (6 bases). V was pared by 4 bases and J by 2 bases, with 14 bases between. CDR1 MDHEN and CDR2 SYDVKM come from the germline V gene. This CDR3 contains 15 residues. The CDR3: CASSSLQGVNTEAFF. DNA of the CDR3: TGTGCCAGCAGTTCACTACAGGGAGTCAACACTGAAGCTTTCTTT.

This clone was detected once. The chain combines TRBV12-3 or TRBV12-4 with TRBJ1-1; no definite D call. Deletions cut 7 bases from V and 0 bases from J, with 9 bases between. CDR3 length equals 13 residues. For the CDR3, the DNA is TGTGCCAGCACCCTACTCATGAACACTGAAGCTTTCTTT. Amino acid sequence: CASTLLMNTEAFF.

This clone is a singleton in its sample. The chain combines TRBV9 with TRBJ1-2; no reliable D call. The CDR3 contains 15 residues. Germline V gene lookup returns CDR1 SGDLS and CDR2 YYNGEE. V was cut by 0 bases and J by 1 base, with 10 bases left in between. Here the CDR3 reads CASSVGTVNNYGYTF. CDR3 sequence (DNA): TGTGCCAGCAGCGTAGGTACGGTGAATAACTATGGCTACACCTTC.

The J gene is TRBJ2-5, the V gene TRBV28; 9 bases map to TRBD1. Trimming at V came to 3 bases and at J to 4 bases, leaving 3 bases not matched to a gene. This CDR3 has 14 residues. CDR1 MDHEN and CDR2 SYDVKM come from the germline V gene. The CDR3 nucleotides read TGTGCCAGCAGTTTTACAGGGGGCCGAGAGACCCAGTACTTC. Translating it yields CASSFTGGRETQYF.

This sequence joins TRBV12-3 or TRBV12-4 and TRBJ1-1; 9 positions agree with TRBD1. The CDR3 is 13 residues long. The J segment lost 10 bases and the V segment lost 5 bases, leaving 8 bases of the junction unmatched. CDR3 sequence: CASSVTGTGRAFF. CDR3 in DNA: TGTGCCAGCAGTGTAACCGGGACAGGGAGAGCTTTCTTT.

The chain uses TRBV18 and TRBJ1-6; D is perhaps TRBD1 (6 bases). Trimming pared 4 bases from V and 8 bases from J, leaving 12 bases between. CDR1 is KGHSH and CDR2 is LQKENI in the germline V gene. The CDR3 extends over 14 amino acids. The CDR3 sequence: CASSLQGTDSPLHF. CDR3 DNA: TGTGCCAGCTCACTACAGGGTACGGATTCACCCCTCCACTTT.

This chain connects TRBV9 to TRBJ1-3; TRBD1 is a possible D gene (6 bases). The CDR3 covers 15 residues. V was pared by 0 bases and J by 3 bases, with 10 bases between. Germline CDR1 is SGDLS and CDR2 is YYNGEE. The CDR3 here is CASSVAQGLGNTIYF. The DNA of the CDR3 is TGTGCCAGCAGCGTAGCACAGGGCCTTGGAAACACCATATATTTT.

This clone appeared a few times. The V and J genes are TRBV10-1 and TRBJ1-1, with a possible D match to TRBD1 (6 bases). The V end lost 8 bases, the J end lost 4 bases, and 17 bases lay between the germline ends. CDR1 is WNHNN, CDR2 SYGVQD, per germline (reference sequence). This CDR3 is 14 amino acids long. The CDR3 DNA follows: TGCGCCAGCCGAGAAGGGGGGGCGGGCACTGAAGCTTTCTTT. It yields the protein CASREGGAGTEAFF.

The rearrangement uses TRBV5-1 and TRBJ2-2, with TRBD1 matching 7 bases. Germline V gene sequence: CDR1 SGHRS, CDR2 YFSETQ. With V trimmed by 4 bases and J by 4 bases, 4 bases remained unmatched. The CDR3 has 14 amino acids. CDR3 in amino acids: CASSGGQFTGELFF. The CDR3 DNA reads TGCGCCAGCAGCGGGGGACAGTTCACCGGGGAGCTGTTTTTT.

The chain couples TRBV7-9 to TRBJ1-2; D is unresolved. The germline V and J ends were trimmed by 1 base and 8 bases, with 14 bases remaining between them. The V gene's germline CDR1 is SEHNR and CDR2 FQNEAQ (reference sequence). The CDR3 totals 14 residues. The CDR3 region has the DNA TGTGCCAGCAGCTTAGTCCGGGGTGGGAACGGCTACACCTTC. This codes for CASSLVRGGNGYTF.

In DNA, the CDR3 is TGTGCCAGCAGACCACCCACTGGAGGCTGGGGCTACACCTTC. This codes for CASRPPTGGWGYTF. J is TRBJ1-2 and V is TRBV28; no clear D gene. The CDR3 loop spans 14 amino acids. The V gene lost 6 bases and the J gene lost 8 bases, with 19 bases spanning the gap. Germline loops: CDR1 MDHEN, CDR2 SYDVKM.

DNA for the CDR3: TGCAGTGCCGGACTAGCTTATGAGCAGTTCTTC. Its protein product is CSAGLAYEQFF. This chain joins TRBV20-1 and TRBJ2-1; 8 bases are shared with TRBD2. Germline CDR1 and CDR2: DFQATT and SNEGSKA (reference sequence). This CDR3 has 11 residues. The V and J ends lost 6 bases and 8 bases, in that order; junction bases with no gene match: 3.

This clone occurred a few times. The same CDR3 also results from other DNA sequences found in this sample. V gene TRBV3-1 (or the pseudogene TRBV3-2) combines with J gene TRBJ2-7; a weak D match, TRBD2 (6 bases). CDR3 length: 13 residues. Germline CDR1 reads LGHDT; CDR2 reads YNNKEL (reference sequence). V lost 1 base and J 4 bases, leaving 8 bases between the germline ends. CDR3: CASSQGGVYEQYV. The CDR3, as DNA: TGTGCCAGCAGCCAAGGGGGGGTATACGAGCAGTACGTC.

The chain links TRBV7-3 to TRBJ2-2; 8 nucleotides agree with TRBD1. The CDR3 extends over 18 amino acids. J gave up 4 bases and V 5 bases, and 15 bases lay outside the gene matches. Germline CDR1 and CDR2: SGHTA and FQGTGA. The CDR3 sequence is CASSKQRTGTGPTGELFF. For the CDR3, the DNA is TGTGCCAGCAGCAAACAAAGGACCGGGACAGGCCCCACCGGGGAGCTGTTTTTT.

The V gene is TRBV27, the J gene TRBJ1-2; TRBD1 might be the D (5 bases). Germline V gene sequence: CDR1 MNHEY, CDR2 SMNVEV (reference sequence). Trimming removed 3 bases from V and 8 bases from J, with 16 bases in between. CDR3 length: 14 amino acids. The CDR3: CASSFRGLQGGYTF. The CDR3 nucleotides read TGTGCCAGCAGTTTTCGGGGACTGCAGGGCGGCTACACCTTC.

The table lists this clone with a few counts. The gene calls are TRBV5-6 and TRBJ1-5, with a tentative D call TRBD1 (6 bases). Germline V gives CDR1 SGHDT, CDR2 YYEEEE. Trimming left V 2 bases short and J 6 bases short, with 12 bases between. CDR3 length: 14 residues. The CDR3 spells CASSFQGGSQPQHF. The CDR3 DNA reads as TGTGCCAGCAGCTTCCAAGGGGGTTCTCAGCCCCAGCATTTT. Drawing the rest from reference TRBV5-6 and TRBJ1-5, the complete variable domain is DAGVTQSPTHLIKTRGQQVTLRCSPKSGHDTVSWYQQALGQGPQFIFQYYEEEERQRGNFPDRFSGHQFPNYSSELNVNALLLGDSALYLCASSFQGGSQPQHFGDGTRLSIL.